This TCR beta chain was retrieved from a study of blood T cells in healthy people across ages. Samples each yielded at least 5 micrograms of total RNA. With a J-beta primer mix and a sample-barcoded 5' primer, a second PCR ran about 7 to 12 cycles. TCRdb redid the calling of the 5' RACE reads with MiXCR, one entry per CDR3 protein. The sample shows fewer than 800,000 distinct CDR3 sequences, roughly 25% of them seen only once. This clonotype has just a few counts. This CDR3 is 15 amino acids long. V was pared by 6 bases and J by 11 bases, with 25 bases between. This sample was shared with a second study, whose subject was T cells of mothers and their children. That paper states: The study recruited a few healthy Caucasian mothers and their six children as donors. M1S, a second-PCR primer, added sample barcodes and 2-4 random nucleotides. In related and unrelated pairs alike, thymic selection shapes TCR recombination output, with inherited differences minor.

The clonotype comes from a boy between 5 and 17 years old in good health. Sequencing was performed on blood. This chain joins TRBV12-3 or TRBV12-4 and TRBJ2-5, with D possibly being TRBD2 (5 bases). CDR3: CASSRGSERAPRQYF. The DNA for the CDR3 is TGTGCCAGCAGCCGAGGGAGCGAGAGAGCCCCGCGGCAGTACTTC.